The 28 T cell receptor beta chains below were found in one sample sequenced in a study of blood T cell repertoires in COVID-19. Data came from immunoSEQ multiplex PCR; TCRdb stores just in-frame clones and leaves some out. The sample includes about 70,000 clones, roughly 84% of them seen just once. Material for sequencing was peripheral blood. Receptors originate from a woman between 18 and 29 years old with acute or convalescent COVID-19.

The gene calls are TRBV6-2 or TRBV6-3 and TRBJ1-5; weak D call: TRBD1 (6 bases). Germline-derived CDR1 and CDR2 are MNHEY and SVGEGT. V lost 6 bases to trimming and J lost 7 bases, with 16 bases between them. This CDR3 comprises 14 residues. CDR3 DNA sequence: TGTGCCAGCAGCAAATCGGGGGGGGGCCAGCCCCAGCATTTT. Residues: CASSKSGGGQPQHF.

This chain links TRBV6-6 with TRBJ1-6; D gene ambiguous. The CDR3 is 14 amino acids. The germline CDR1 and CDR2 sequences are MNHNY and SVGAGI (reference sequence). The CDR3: CATTARGNNSPLHF. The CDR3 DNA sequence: TGTGCAACCACCGCTCGGGGTAATAATTCACCCCTCCACTTT.

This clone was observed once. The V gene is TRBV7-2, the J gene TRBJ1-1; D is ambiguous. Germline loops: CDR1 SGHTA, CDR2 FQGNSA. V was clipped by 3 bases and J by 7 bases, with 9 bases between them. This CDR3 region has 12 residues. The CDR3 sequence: CASSLGRREAFF. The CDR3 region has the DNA TGTGCCAGCAGCTTGGGCAGGCGTGAAGCTTTCTTT.

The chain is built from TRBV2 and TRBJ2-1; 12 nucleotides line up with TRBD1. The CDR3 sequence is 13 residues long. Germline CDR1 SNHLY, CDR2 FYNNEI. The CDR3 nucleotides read TGTGCTGGGACAGGGGGCGCAGACAATGAGCAGTTCTTC. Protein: CAGTGGADNEQFF.

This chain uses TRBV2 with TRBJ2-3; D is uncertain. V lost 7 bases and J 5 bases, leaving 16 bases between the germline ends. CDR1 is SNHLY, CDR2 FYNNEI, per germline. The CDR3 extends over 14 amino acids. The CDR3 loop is CASTYDLGGDTQYF. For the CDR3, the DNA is TGTGCCAGCACCTATGACTTGGGTGGAGATACGCAGTATTTT. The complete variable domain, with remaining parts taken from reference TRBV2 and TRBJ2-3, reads EPEVTQTPSHQVTQMGQEVILRCVPISNHLYFYWYRQILGQKVEFLVSFYNNEISEKSEIFDDQFSVERPDGSNFTLKIRSTKLEDSAMYFCASTYDLGGDTQYFGPGTRLTVL.

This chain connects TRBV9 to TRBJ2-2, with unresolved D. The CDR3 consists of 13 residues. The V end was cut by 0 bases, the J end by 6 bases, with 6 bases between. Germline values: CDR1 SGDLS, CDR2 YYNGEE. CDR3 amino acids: CASSVAGPGELFF. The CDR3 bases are TGTGCCAGCAGCGTAGCAGGTCCCGGGGAGCTGTTTTTT.

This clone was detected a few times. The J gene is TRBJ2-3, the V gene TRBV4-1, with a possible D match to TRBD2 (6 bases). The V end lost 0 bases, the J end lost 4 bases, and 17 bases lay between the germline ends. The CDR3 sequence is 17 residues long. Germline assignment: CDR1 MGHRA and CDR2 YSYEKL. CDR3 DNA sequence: TGCGCCAGCAGCCAAGATCCGGGTAGCGGTCAGGCAGATACGCAGTATTTT. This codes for CASSQDPGSGQADTQYF.

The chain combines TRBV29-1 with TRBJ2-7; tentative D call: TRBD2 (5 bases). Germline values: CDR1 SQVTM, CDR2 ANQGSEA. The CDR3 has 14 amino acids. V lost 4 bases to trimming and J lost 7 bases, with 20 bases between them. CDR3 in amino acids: CSVADGLWSSEQYF. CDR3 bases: TGCAGCGTTGCGGACGGACTCTGGTCTAGTGAGCAGTACTTC.

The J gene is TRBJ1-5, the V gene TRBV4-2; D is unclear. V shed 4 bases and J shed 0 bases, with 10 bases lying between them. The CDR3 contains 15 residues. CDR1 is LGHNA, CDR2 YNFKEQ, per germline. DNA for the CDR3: TGTGCCAGCAGCCCCGGGATAAATAGCAATCAGCCCCAGCATTTT. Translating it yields CASSPGINSNQPQHF.

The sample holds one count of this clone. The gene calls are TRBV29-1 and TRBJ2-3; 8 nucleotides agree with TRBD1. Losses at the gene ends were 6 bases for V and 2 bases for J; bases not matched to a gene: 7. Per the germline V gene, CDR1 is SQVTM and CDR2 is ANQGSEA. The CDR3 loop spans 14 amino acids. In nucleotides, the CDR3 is TGCAGCGTGGGACAGGTTCCGTCCACAGATACGCAGTATTTT. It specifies CSVGQVPSTDTQYF.

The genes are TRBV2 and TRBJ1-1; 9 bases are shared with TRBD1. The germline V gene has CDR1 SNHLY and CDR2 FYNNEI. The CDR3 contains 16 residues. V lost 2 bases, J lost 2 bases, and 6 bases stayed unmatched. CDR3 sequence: CASSEIAGQGNTEAFF. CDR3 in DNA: TGTGCCAGCAGTGAAATAGCGGGACAGGGAAACACTGAAGCTTTCTTT. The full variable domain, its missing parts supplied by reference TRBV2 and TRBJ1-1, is EPEVTQTPSHQVTQMGQEVILRCVPISNHLYFYWYRQILGQKVEFLVSFYNNEISEKSEIFDDQFSVERPDGSNFTLKIRSTKLEDSAMYFCASSEIAGQGNTEAFFGQGTRLTVV.

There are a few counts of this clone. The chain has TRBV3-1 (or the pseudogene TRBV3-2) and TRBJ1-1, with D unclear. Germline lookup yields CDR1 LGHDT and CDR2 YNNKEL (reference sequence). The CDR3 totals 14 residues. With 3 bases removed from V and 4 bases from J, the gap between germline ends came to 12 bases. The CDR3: CASSHLRGSTEAFF. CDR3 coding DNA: TGTGCCAGCAGCCACCTACGGGGTAGCACTGAAGCTTTCTTT.

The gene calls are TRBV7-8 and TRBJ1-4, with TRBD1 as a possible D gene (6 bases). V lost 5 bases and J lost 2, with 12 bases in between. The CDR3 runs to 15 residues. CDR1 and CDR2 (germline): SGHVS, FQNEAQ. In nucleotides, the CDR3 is TGTGCCAGCAGCCGAGGACAGACCACTAATGAAAAACTGTTTTTT. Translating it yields CASSRGQTTNEKLFF.

The DNA for the CDR3 is TGTGCCAGCAGTTTCGGGACAGGGCGAGGAAAACTGTTTTTT. Its protein product is CASSFGTGRGKLFF. The chain couples TRBV27 to TRBJ1-4; 9 bases line up with TRBD1. The CDR3 length is 14 residues. Per germline, CDR1 MNHEY and CDR2 SMNVEV (reference sequence). After removal of 3 bases from V and 10 bases from J, the junction contained 6 bases not matched to a gene.

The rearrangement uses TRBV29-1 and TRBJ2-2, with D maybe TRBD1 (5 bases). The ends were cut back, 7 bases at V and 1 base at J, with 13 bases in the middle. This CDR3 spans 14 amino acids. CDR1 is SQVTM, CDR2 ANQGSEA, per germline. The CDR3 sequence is CSASSGQNTGELFF. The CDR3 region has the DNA TGCAGCGCCTCTTCAGGACAGAACACCGGGGAGCTGTTTTTT.

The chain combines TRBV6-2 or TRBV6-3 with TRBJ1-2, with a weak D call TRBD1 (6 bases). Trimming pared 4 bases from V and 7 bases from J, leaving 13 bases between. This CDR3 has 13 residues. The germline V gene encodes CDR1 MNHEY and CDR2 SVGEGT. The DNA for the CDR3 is TGTGCCAGCAGTTCAGGGGAGCAAACTGGCTACACCTTC. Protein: CASSSGEQTGYTF.

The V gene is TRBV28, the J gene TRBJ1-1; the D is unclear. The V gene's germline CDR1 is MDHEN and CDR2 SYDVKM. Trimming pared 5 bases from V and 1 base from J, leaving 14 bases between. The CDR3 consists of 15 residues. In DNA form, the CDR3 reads TGTGCCAGCAGTCCCTATCCCGACACGAACACTGAAGCTTTCTTT. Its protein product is CASSPYPDTNTEAFF.

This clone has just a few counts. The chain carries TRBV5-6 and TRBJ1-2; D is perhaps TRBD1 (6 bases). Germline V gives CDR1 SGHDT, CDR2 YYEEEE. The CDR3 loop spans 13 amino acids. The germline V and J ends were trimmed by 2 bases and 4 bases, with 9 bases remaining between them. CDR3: CASSLQGPYGYTF. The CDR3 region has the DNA TGTGCCAGCAGCTTACAGGGTCCCTATGGCTACACCTTC.

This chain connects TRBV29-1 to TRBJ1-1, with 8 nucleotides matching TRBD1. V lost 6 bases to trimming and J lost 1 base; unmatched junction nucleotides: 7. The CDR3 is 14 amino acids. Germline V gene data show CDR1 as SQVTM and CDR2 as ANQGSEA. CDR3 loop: CSVEPDRGNTEAFF. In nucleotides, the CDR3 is TGCAGCGTAGAGCCAGACAGGGGGAACACTGAAGCTTTCTTT.

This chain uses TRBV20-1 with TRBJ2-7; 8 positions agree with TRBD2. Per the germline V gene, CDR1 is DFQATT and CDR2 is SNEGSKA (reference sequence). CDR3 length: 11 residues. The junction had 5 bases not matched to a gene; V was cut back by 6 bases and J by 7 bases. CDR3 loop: CSAAGGGEQYF. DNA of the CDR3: TGCAGTGCGGCGGGGGGAGGAGAGCAGTACTTC.

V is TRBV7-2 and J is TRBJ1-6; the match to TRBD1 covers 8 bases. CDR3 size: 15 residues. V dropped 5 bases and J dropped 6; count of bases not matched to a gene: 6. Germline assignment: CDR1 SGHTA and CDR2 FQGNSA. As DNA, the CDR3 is TGTGCCAGCAGCCTTTGGACAGGGACTAATTCACCCCTCCACTTT. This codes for CASSLWTGTNSPLHF.

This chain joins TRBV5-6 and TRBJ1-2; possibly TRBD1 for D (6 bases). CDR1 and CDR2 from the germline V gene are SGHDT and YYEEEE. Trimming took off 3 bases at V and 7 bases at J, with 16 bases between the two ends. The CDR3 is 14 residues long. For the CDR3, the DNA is TGTGCCAGCAGCTACGGACAGAAAATCTTTGGCTACACCTTC. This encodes CASSYGQKIFGYTF.

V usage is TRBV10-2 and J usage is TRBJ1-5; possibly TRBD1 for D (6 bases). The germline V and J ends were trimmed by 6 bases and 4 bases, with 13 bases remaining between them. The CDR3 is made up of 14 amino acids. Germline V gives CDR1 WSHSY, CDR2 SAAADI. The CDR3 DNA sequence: TGCGCCAGCAGGGGGGCAAGCGATAATCAGCCCCAGCATTTT. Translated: CASRGASDNQPQHF.

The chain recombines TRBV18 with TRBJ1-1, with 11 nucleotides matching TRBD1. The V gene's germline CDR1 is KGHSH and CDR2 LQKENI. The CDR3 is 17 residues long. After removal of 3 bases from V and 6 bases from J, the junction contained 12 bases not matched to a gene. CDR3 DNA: TGTGCCAGCTCACCTCGCGGACAGGGGGCAGGAGTCCCTGAAGCTTTCTTT. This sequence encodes CASSPRGQGAGVPEAFF.

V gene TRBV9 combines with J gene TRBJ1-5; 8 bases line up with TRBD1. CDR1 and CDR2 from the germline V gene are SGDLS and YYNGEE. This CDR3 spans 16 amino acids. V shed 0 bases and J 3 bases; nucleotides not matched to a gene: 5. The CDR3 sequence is CASSVGSGGPNQPQHF. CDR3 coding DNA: TGTGCCAGCAGCGTAGGGTCAGGGGGCCCCAATCAGCCCCAGCATTTT.

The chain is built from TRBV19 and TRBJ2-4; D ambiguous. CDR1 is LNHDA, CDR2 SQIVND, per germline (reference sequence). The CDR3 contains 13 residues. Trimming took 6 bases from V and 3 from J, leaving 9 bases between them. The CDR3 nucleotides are TGTGCCAGTAGCCCCCCGGGCAAAAACATTCAGTACTTC. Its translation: CASSPPGKNIQYF.

The CDR3 protein is CASSDPAGAYNEQFF. The CDR3 DNA is TGCGCCAGCAGCGACCCGGCAGGGGCCTACAATGAGCAGTTCTTC. The J gene is TRBJ2-1, the V gene TRBV10-2; D is possibly TRBD1 (6 bases). This CDR3 is built from 15 residues. Germline V gives CDR1 WSHSY, CDR2 SAAADI. V was shortened by 6 bases and J by 2 bases, with 14 bases between the two germline ends.

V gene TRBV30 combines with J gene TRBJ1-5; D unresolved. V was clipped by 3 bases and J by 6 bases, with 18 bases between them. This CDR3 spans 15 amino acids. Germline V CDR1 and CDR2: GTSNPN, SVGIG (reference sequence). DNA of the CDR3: TGTGCCTGGAGCGCGGGCCTTAGAGCGGGTCAGCCCCAGCATTTT. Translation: CAWSAGLRAGQPQHF.